These 18 T cell receptor beta chains were sequenced from one sample in a study of OX40 agonist ivuxolimab in advanced cancers. The data were produced by immunoSEQ multiplex PCR, yet TCRdb's version contains in-frame clones alone and is incomplete. The data show 40,000 to 45,000 clones, over 75% seen once. This specimen consisted of CD4+ or CD8+ T cells sorted from blood, obtained in a trial of the OX40 agonist ivuxolimab. The receptors shown here come from an adult with an advanced solid tumor such as melanoma, head and neck, liver or kidney cancer.

The V call is TRBV27, the J call TRBJ1-2; 8 bases agree with TRBD1. Germline CDR1 reads MNHEY; CDR2 reads SMNVEV (reference sequence). The ends lost 5 bases at V and 8 bases at J; junction bases unmatched: 10. The CDR3 has 14 amino acids. The CDR3 coding sequence is TGTGCCAGCAGTACTAATCAGGGGGCGGAGGGCTACACCTTC. It encodes CASSTNQGAEGYTF.

The count of this clone is one. The J gene is TRBJ2-5, the V gene TRBV5-4, with 7 positions matching TRBD1. The closer fit of TRBJ2-7 to the DNA end suggests the J call may be wrong. Germline CDR1 is SGHNT and CDR2 is YYREEE (reference sequence). The CDR3 is 13 residues long. CDR3 amino acids: CASSTTGKYEQYF. Here the CDR3 DNA reads TGTGCCAGCAGCACGACAGGGAAGTACGAGCAGTACTTC.

V usage is TRBV5-8 and J usage is TRBJ1-2; D is uncertain. The CDR3 length is 12 residues. With 0 bases removed from V and 5 bases from J, the gap between germline ends came to 5 bases. Germline values: CDR1 SGHTS, CDR2 YDEGEE. The CDR3 loop is CASSLVLYGYTF. CDR3 in DNA: TGTGCCAGCAGCTTGGTCTTGTATGGCTACACCTTC.

This clone was picked up a small number of times. This sequence joins TRBV14 and TRBJ2-7; 7 nucleotides agree with TRBD2. Germline-derived CDR1 and CDR2 are SGHDN and FVKESK. Germline trimming cut 4 bases from V and 12 bases from J; bases unmatched to any gene: 12. CDR3 length equals 13 residues. Here the CDR3 DNA reads TGTGCCAGCAGCCCCGGACTAGAGACTCGCTCGTACTTC. Residues: CASSPGLETRSYF.

CDR3 nucleotide sequence: TGTGCCAGCACCCCTTCAGCAACCTACGAGCAGTACTTC. It codes for CASTPSATYEQYF. The genes are TRBV5-8 and TRBJ2-7; D is unclear. The CDR3 has 13 amino acids. V shed 6 bases and J shed 2 bases, with 12 bases lying between them. CDR1 and CDR2 (germline): SGHTS, YDEGEE.

The chain carries TRBV7-9 and TRBJ2-1; 7 nucleotides match TRBD2. Germline V gives CDR1 SEHNR, CDR2 FQNEAQ (reference sequence). The CDR3 runs to 15 residues. V was pared by 2 bases and J by 4 bases, with 5 bases of the junction left unmatched. This CDR3 is CASSLNSGNYNEQFF. CDR3 DNA sequence: TGTGCCAGCAGCTTAAACAGCGGGAATTACAATGAGCAGTTCTTC.

The chain is built from TRBV19 and TRBJ1-2; 7 bases align to TRBD1. Trimming cost V 3 bases and J 9 bases; bases outside gene matches: 13. The V gene's germline CDR1 is LNHDA and CDR2 SQIVND (reference sequence). The CDR3 consists of 15 residues. The CDR3 DNA follows: TGTGCCAGTAGTATGGACCGGGGACAGTTCGGGAGCTACACCTTC. This sequence encodes CASSMDRGQFGSYTF.

For the CDR3, the DNA is TGCAGCGCCGACAGGGGGATGAACACTGAAGCTTTCTTT. It specifies CSADRGMNTEAFF. V gene TRBV29-1 combines with J gene TRBJ1-1; 9 bases line up with TRBD1. There are 13 residues in the CDR3. After removal of 7 bases from V and 0 bases from J, the junction contained 3 bases not matched to a gene. Per the germline V gene, CDR1 is SQVTM and CDR2 is ANQGSEA.

Only one count was recorded for this clone. The chain carries TRBV5-1 and TRBJ1-4, with a weak D call TRBD1 (5 bases). Trimming took 4 bases from V and 8 from J, leaving 21 bases between them. This CDR3 has 16 amino acids. Germline V gene data show CDR1 as SGHRS and CDR2 as YFSETQ. CDR3 coding DNA: TGCGCCAGCAGCCGGACCGGGACTGAAGGTGGCGAAAAACTGTTTTTT. This encodes CASSRTGTEGGEKLFF. The full variable domain, rest sourced from reference TRBV5-1 and TRBJ1-4, is KAGVTQTPRYLIKTRGQQVTLSCSPISGHRSVSWYQQTPGQGLQFLFEYFSETQRNKGNFPGRFSGRQFSNSRSEMNVSTLELGDSALYLCASSRTGTEGGEKLFFGSGTQLSVL.

The J gene is TRBJ1-2, the V gene TRBV6-6; D ambiguous. Per germline, CDR1 MNHNY and CDR2 SVGAGI (reference sequence). V lost 8 bases to trimming and J lost 2 bases, with 15 bases between them. The CDR3 is 14 residues long. The CDR3 loop is CASRNKGENYGYTF. The CDR3 DNA reads as TGTGCCAGCCGGAACAAGGGAGAGAACTATGGCTACACCTTC.

The CDR3 nucleotides are TGTGCCAGCATGGGAGGATCCTACAATGAGCAGTTCTTC. Translation: CASMGGSYNEQFF. This chain links TRBV6-5 with TRBJ2-1; weak D call: TRBD2 (6 bases). The V gene's germline CDR1 is MNHEY and CDR2 SVGAGI. The CDR3 contains 13 residues. The V gene lost 7 bases and the J gene lost 1 base, with 8 bases spanning the gap.

The chain joins TRBV5-1 to TRBJ1-4; no clear D gene. V was shortened by 0 bases and J by 3 bases, with 12 bases between the two germline ends. CDR1 and CDR2 (germline): SGHRS, YFSETQ. The CDR3 sequence is 16 residues long. The DNA of the CDR3 is TGCGCCAGCAGCTTGGGTGATAAGGGCTCTAATGAAAAACTGTTTTTT. This encodes CASSLGDKGSNEKLFF.

A few counts support this clone. This chain links TRBV7-9 with TRBJ1-5; D ambiguous. The CDR3 has 14 residues. The germline V gene encodes CDR1 SEHNR and CDR2 FQNEAQ (reference sequence). V lost 5 bases and J 5 bases, leaving 13 bases between the germline ends. The CDR3 spells CASSTEGRYQPQHF. CDR3 coding DNA: TGTGCCAGCAGCACCGAAGGGCGGTATCAGCCCCAGCATTTT.

V and J are TRBV19 and TRBJ2-6; 10 bases line up with TRBD1. V dropped 6 bases and J dropped 0; count of bases not matched to a gene: 5. The CDR3 is 17 residues long. Germline-derived CDR1 and CDR2 are LNHDA and SQIVND (reference sequence). The CDR3 DNA reads as TGTGCCAGTAGACCGGGACAGGGGATCTCTGGGGCCAACGTCCTGACTTTC. This codes for CASRPGQGISGANVLTF. Filled out from reference TRBV19 and TRBJ2-6, the complete variable domain reads DGGITQSPKYLFRKEGQNVTLSCEQNLNHDAMYWYRQDPGQGLRLIYYSQIVNDFQKGDIAEGYSVSREKKESFPLTVTSAQKNPTAFYLCASRPGQGISGANVLTFGAGSRLTVL.

V is TRBV4-1 and J is TRBJ2-7, with no clear D. CDR1 MGHRA and CDR2 YSYEKL come from the germline V gene. V was clipped by 0 bases and J by 5 bases, with 8 bases between them. The CDR3 is 13 residues long. The CDR3 reads CASSQDRPHEQYF. For the CDR3, the DNA is TGCGCCAGCAGCCAAGACAGGCCCCACGAGCAGTACTTC.

The gene calls are TRBV28 and TRBJ1-4; D remains ambiguous. CDR3 length: 14 residues. The germline CDR1 and CDR2 sequences are MDHEN and SYDVKM. Trimming left V 6 bases short and J 4 bases short, with 12 bases between. CDR3 residues: CASSPGRFNEKLFF. CDR3 coding DNA: TGTGCCAGCAGCCCGGGCAGGTTTAATGAAAAACTGTTTTTT.

This chain connects TRBV6-6 to TRBJ1-4; D is undetermined. CDR1 and CDR2 (germline): MNHNY, SVGAGI (reference sequence). The V gene lost 6 bases and the J gene lost 7 bases, with 9 bases spanning the gap. The CDR3 covers 12 residues. CDR3 region: CASRAGVEKLFF. The DNA for the CDR3 is TGTGCCAGCAGAGCCGGAGTTGAAAAACTGTTTTTT.

The chain links TRBV28 to TRBJ1-5; no firm D call. The CDR3 loop spans 16 amino acids. Between the trimmed V and J ends, which lost 3 bases and 0 bases, there was a span of 12 bases. Per germline, CDR1 MDHEN and CDR2 SYDVKM. The CDR3 DNA sequence: TGTGCCAGCAGTTTCCCCCGACACAATAGCAATCAGCCCCAGCATTTT. This codes for CASSFPRHNSNQPQHF.